A selection of T cell receptor beta chains follows, all from one sample in a study of OX40 agonist ivuxolimab in advanced cancers. Sequencing was performed with immunoSEQ multiplex PCR; in TCRdb, only in-frame clones are kept and a portion is missing. The sample contains some 100,000 clones, under 95% of which appear only once. Here the sequenced sample was CD4+ or CD8+ T cells sorted from blood, taken in a trial of the OX40 agonist ivuxolimab. Every receptor here comes from an adult with an advanced solid tumor such as melanoma, head and neck, liver or kidney cancer. Both conserved end residues are part of each CDR3. Each record gives: clone size, D gene, J gene, V gene, CDR3 protein, CDR3 DNA. The D gene is left open where the match is weak. Size is omitted from some rows. Given values are once, few, many or a class for expanded clones.

-	-	TRBJ1-1	TRBV4-1	CASSPIAGDLGTEAFF	TGCGCCAGCAGCCCTATTGCAGGGGACTTGGGCACTGAAGCTTTCTTT
-	TRBD2	TRBJ2-1	TRBV5-1	CASSLEAGTAYNEQFF	TGCGCCAGCAGCCTGGAAGCGGGAACTGCCTACAATGAGCAGTTCTTC
-	-	TRBJ1-1	TRBV11-2	CASSIGNTEAFF	TGTGCCAGCAGCATCGGTAACACTGAAGCTTTCTTT
-	TRBD2	TRBJ2-1	TRBV13	CATQLLAGGNEQFF	TGTGCCACCCAGCTTTTAGCGGGAGGTAATGAGCAGTTCTTC
-	-	TRBJ1-1	TRBV7-2	CASSLYTEAFF	TGTGCCAGCAGCTTATACACTGAAGCTTTCTTT
-	-	TRBJ1-6	TRBV13	CASSLAHALDSPLHF	TGTGCCAGCAGCTTAGCTCACGCCTTGGATTCACCCCTCCACTTT
-	-	TRBJ2-7	TRBV7-9	CASSSRGGEHEQYF	TGTGCCAGCAGCTCCCGCGGTGGGGAACACGAGCAGTACTTC
few	-	TRBJ1-1	TRBV29-1	CSAVLNTEAFF	TGCAGCGCCGTCCTGAACACTGAAGCTTTCTTT
-	-	TRBJ2-7	TRBV6-5	CASSSGRGDEQYF	TGTGCCAGCAGTTCTGGCAGGGGGGACGAGCAGTACTTC
-	TRBD1	TRBJ2-3	TRBV5-4	CASSSLQGAEDTQYF	TGTGCCAGCAGCTCCTTACAGGGGGCGGAAGATACGCAGTATTTT
-	TRBD1	TRBJ1-2	TRBV27	CASSLSPTGGPDTF	TGTGCCAGCAGTTTATCGCCGACAGGGGGACCTGACACCTTC
-	-	TRBJ1-2	TRBV6-5	CASSPGEGVWYGYTF	TGTGCCAGCAGCCCCGGGGAGGGGGTATGGTATGGCTACACCTTC
-	-	TRBJ2-7	TRBV5-1	CASSPGDNSYEQYF	TGCGCCAGCAGCCCCGGGGACAACTCCTACGAGCAGTACTTC
-	TRBD2	TRBJ2-7	TRBV7-9	CASTSGGSYEQYF	TGTGCCAGCACTAGCGGGGGCTCCTACGAGCAGTACTTC
-	-	TRBJ1-2	TRBV10-2	CASSAEGLESFYGYTF	TGCGCCAGCAGTGCCGAGGGCCTGGAGTCTTTCTATGGCTACACCTTC
-	TRBD2	TRBJ2-5	TRBV13	CASSSAGRQETQYF	TGTGCCAGCAGCTCCGCCGGGAGGCAAGAGACCCAGTACTTC
-	TRBD1	TRBJ2-4	TRBV4-3	CASSPLNPGQGYF	TGCGCCAGCAGCCCATTAAATCCGGGACAGGGATACTTC
-	TRBD1	TRBJ2-2	TRBV9	CASSVGGTGVNTGELFF	TGTGCCAGCAGCGTAGGGGGCACAGGGGTGAACACCGGGGAGCTGTTTTTT
-	-	TRBJ2-7	TRBV2	CASKGGYIYEQYF	TGTGCCAGCAAGGGCGGGTATATATACGAGCAGTACTTC